These T cell receptor beta chains were read from a single sample in a study of blood T cell repertoires in COVID-19. Assay: immunoSEQ multiplex PCR; the TCRdb copy retains only in-frame clones and omits some. The table includes about 120,000 clones, around three quarters detected once. The material sequenced was peripheral blood. The receptors come from a man aged 65 to 85 with acute or convalescent COVID-19. Each CDR3 is given with its conserved first and last residue. A D gene is named only where the DNA matches it firmly. Size is stated for part of the rows, as once, few or many counts, or as a class when the clone is expanded.

-	TRBJ2-1	TRBD2	TRBV7-2	TGTGCCAGCAGCTTAGTAGCGGGGGGGCCTGATGAGCAGTTCTTC	CASSLVAGGPDEQFF
-	TRBJ2-7	TRBD1	TRBV18	TGTGCCAGCTCAACACGGACAGGTAATTCCTACGAGCAGTACTTC	CASSTRTGNSYEQYF
-	TRBJ2-5	TRBD2	TRBV5-1	TGCGCCAGCAGCTTGCCAGCGGGGGGACAGACCCAGTACTTC	CASSLPAGGQTQYF
few	TRBJ1-2	TRBD1	TRBV7-2	TGTGCCAGCAGCCCGGGATGGGGACAGGGGCATGGCTACACCTTC	CASSPGWGQGHGYTF
-	TRBJ2-7	-	TRBV5-6	TGTGCCAGCAGCTTCGGGGTAAAAGGGAGCTCCTACGAGCAGTACTTC	CASSFGVKGSSYEQYF
-	TRBJ2-1	-	TRBV19	TGTGCCAGTAGTATTGGTAGGGGGAACAATGAGCAGTTCTTC	CASSIGRGNNEQFF
-	TRBJ2-7	TRBD1	TRBV4-3	TGCGCCAGCAGCCAATCCGGGACAGGGGGGTACGAGCAGTACTTC	CASSQSGTGGYEQYF
-	TRBJ1-5	-	TRBV19	TGTGCCAGTACTTTGGTAGGACTAAATCAGCCCCAGCATTTT	CASTLVGLNQPQHF
-	TRBJ2-1	TRBD2	TRBV5-6	TGTGCCAGCAGCCCAGCGGGGGGCCGGGTTAATGAGCAGTTCTTC	CASSPAGGRVNEQFF
-	TRBJ2-6	-	TRBV5-5	TGTGCCAGCAGCCATAGGTCCGGTACTACCTTCTCTGGGGCCAACGTCCTGACTTTC	CASSHRSGTTFSGANVLTF
-	TRBJ2-7	TRBD1	TRBV7-3	TGTGCCAGCAGCCCGGGGCAGGGGGCTTACGAGCAGTACTTC	CASSPGQGAYEQYF
once	TRBJ1-5	-	TRBV6-6	TGTGCCAGCAGTTTCCGTCTTAGCAATCAGCCCCAGCATTTT	CASSFRLSNQPQHF
-	TRBJ2-3	TRBD1	TRBV13	TGTGCCAGCAGCGTCGGGACAGGGAACACAGATACGCAGTATTTT	CASSVGTGNTDTQYF
-	TRBJ1-3	-	TRBV12-3/TRBV12-4	TGTGCCAGCAGTTTGAGCGGGAGTGGCACCATATATTTT	CASSLSGSGTIYF
-	TRBJ1-1	TRBD1	TRBV5-1	TGCGCCAGCAGCCTGTCCGGGACAGGAAACACTGAAGCTTTCTTT	CASSLSGTGNTEAFF
-	TRBJ2-2	-	TRBV28	TGTGCCAGCAGGGCAGGGGATAACACCGGGGAGCTGTTTTTT	CASRAGDNTGELFF
-	TRBJ2-1	TRBD1	TRBV6-4	TGTGCCAGCAGTGAAAGGGACAGGGGTGTGGATGAGCAGTTCTTC	CASSERDRGVDEQFF
-	TRBJ2-5	-	TRBV4-2	TGTGCCAGCAGCCAAGCACTACAGGGTGAGACCCAGTACTTC	CASSQALQGETQYF
-	TRBJ1-5	TRBD1	TRBV7-2	TGTGCCAGCAGTCGACAGGGGGCTCTGGAGCCCCAGCATTTT	CASSRQGALEPQHF
-	TRBJ1-1	-	TRBV3-1/TRBV3-2	TGTGCCAGCAGCCCCCGGACAGCGAACACTGAAGCTTTCTTT	CASSPRTANTEAFF
-	TRBJ2-7	TRBD1	TRBV5-4	TGTGCCAGCAGCCCTATGGACAGGAACGAGCAGTACTTC	CASSPMDRNEQYF
once	TRBJ1-4	-	TRBV28	TGTGCCAGCAGTTCCCGCGGGGCAACTAATGAAAAACTGTTTTTT	CASSSRGATNEKLFF